This is a list of T cell receptor beta chains from one sample in a study of T cell responses to AZD1222 COVID-19 vaccine. Sequencing was performed with immunoSEQ multiplex PCR; in TCRdb, only in-frame clones are kept and a portion is missing. The table shows around 94,000 clones, with 84% occurring only once. The sequences come from peripheral blood, collected on day 0 of AZD1222 vaccination. The receptor set was obtained from an adult in good health. The conserved cysteine and the conserved F or W are not part of the CDR3 here. A D gene is named only where the DNA matches it firmly.

d_gene: NA; v_gene: TRBV5-4; j_gene: TRBJ1-1; len: 13; CDR3aa: ASSLVAGGNTEAF
d_gene: TRBD1; v_gene: TRBV5-5; j_gene: TRBJ1-1; len: 9; CDR3aa: ASSLQGEAF
d_gene: NA; v_gene: TRBV7-9; j_gene: TRBJ1-3; len: 12; CDR3aa: ASSLGGAENTIY
d_gene: NA; v_gene: TRBV5-6; j_gene: TRBJ2-7; len: 11; CDR3aa: ASGRTSTYEQY
d_gene: NA; v_gene: TRBV7-9; j_gene: TRBJ1-2; len: 11; CDR3aa: ASSPSGVYGYT
d_gene: NA; v_gene: TRBV24-1; j_gene: TRBJ2-7; len: 12; CDR3aa: ATSDPPPRYEQY
d_gene: NA; v_gene: TRBV19; j_gene: TRBJ1-1; len: 11; CDR3aa: ASRYSGNTEAF
d_gene: TRBD1; v_gene: TRBV7-9; j_gene: TRBJ1-1; len: 12; CDR3aa: ASSLVTGFSEAF
d_gene: TRBD1; v_gene: TRBV19; j_gene: TRBJ1-1; len: 13; CDR3aa: ASSIVETGRTEAF
d_gene: TRBD1; v_gene: TRBV30; j_gene: TRBJ1-6; len: 14; CDR3aa: AWSLRGQGSNSPLH
d_gene: NA; v_gene: TRBV3-1/TRBV3-2; j_gene: TRBJ2-4; len: 14; CDR3aa: ASSPRTIGTKNIQY
d_gene: TRBD1; v_gene: TRBV28; j_gene: TRBJ1-2; len: 10; CDR3aa: ASSIYRGYGT
d_gene: NA; v_gene: TRBV4-3; j_gene: TRBJ2-3; len: 12; CDR3aa: ASSLGTSTDTQY
d_gene: TRBD2; v_gene: TRBV5-6; j_gene: TRBJ2-1; len: 16; CDR3aa: ASSGTASGRPKFNEQF
d_gene: NA; v_gene: TRBV5-4; j_gene: TRBJ1-4; len: 12; CDR3aa: ASSSQEVGEKLF
d_gene: TRBD1; v_gene: TRBV19; j_gene: TRBJ1-2; len: 12; CDR3aa: ASSMQGARYGYT
d_gene: NA; v_gene: TRBV2; j_gene: TRBJ1-3; len: 13; CDR3aa: ASRSQGSSGNTIY
d_gene: NA; v_gene: TRBV12-5; j_gene: TRBJ1-2; len: 14; CDR3aa: ASGLVLRVGDYGYT
d_gene: TRBD2; v_gene: TRBV10-3; j_gene: TRBJ2-1; len: 13; CDR3aa: AISELIAGYNEQF
d_gene: NA; v_gene: TRBV3-1/TRBV3-2; j_gene: TRBJ1-2; len: 14; CDR3aa: ASSQSHPWRFYGYT
d_gene: TRBD1; v_gene: TRBV7-3; j_gene: TRBJ2-7; len: 11; CDR3aa: ASSPDRGRKQY
d_gene: TRBD1; v_gene: TRBV7-9; j_gene: TRBJ1-4; len: 13; CDR3aa: ASSPPGQGDEKLF
d_gene: NA; v_gene: TRBV4-2; j_gene: TRBJ1-4; len: 13; CDR3aa: ASSQDLGPNEKLF
d_gene: TRBD2; v_gene: TRBV11-3; j_gene: TRBJ2-1; len: 13; CDR3aa: ASSPTSGSTAEQF
d_gene: NA; v_gene: TRBV6-5; j_gene: TRBJ2-3; len: 12; CDR3aa: ASRLEAGRDTQY
d_gene: TRBD1; v_gene: TRBV10-3; j_gene: TRBJ1-1; len: 13; CDR3aa: AISVGQGMNTEAF